In its sample, the clone carrying this TCR beta chain was seen many times. Just one base apart from a much larger clone, this may be a read error. This entry is derived from a study of blood T cells in healthy people across ages. A second roughly 6 to 12 cycle PCR used barcoded and J-beta primers. TCRdb called the 5' RACE reads again in MiXCR, with one record for every CDR3 protein. In the table there are some 890,000 distinct CDR3 sequences, just under 30% of which are singletons. Germline CDR1 and CDR2: SGHTA and FQGTGA. Trimming took 4 bases from V and 11 from J; bases not matched to a gene: 16. CDR3 length: 16 residues. The data also belong to a second study, concerning T cells of mothers and their children. As that report states: The donor cohort consisted of a few healthy Caucasian mothers and their six children. For each mother, over 8 million TCR beta CDR3 reads were obtained, and for each child, around 3 million.

This chain uses TRBV7-3 with TRBJ2-5; 10 bases map to TRBD2. The source of this sequence is a woman aged 40 to 50 in good health. The sequencing input was blood. The CDR3 nucleotides are TGTGCCAGCAGCTCTAGCGGGGGCACACGTTACAATGAGCAGTACTTC. Translating gives CASSSSGGTRYNEQYF.